This entry is about one T cell receptor (beta chain). The antigen remains undetermined. Losses at the gene ends were 1 base for V and 6 bases for J; bases not matched to a gene: 6. The CDR3 runs 15 residues. From germline, CDR1 is LGHNA and CDR2 YSLEER. TCRdb reanalysed the 5' RACE reads using MiXCR and keeps one entry per CDR3 protein. This sample has approximately 230,000 distinct CDR3 sequences; about 6.7% occur once, and the top ten carry approximately 15%. The sample comes from a study of identical twins. General study findings and limits: The presence of invariant MAIT and iNKT cells could partly confound analyses of zero-insertion sequences.

The sample was also linked to a second study, of T cells expressing NK-cell markers.

The clonotype originates from a woman under 30 in good health. The sequenced sample consisted of CD8+ T cells sorted from blood. The J gene is TRBJ2-7, the V gene TRBV4-3, with 10 bases fitting TRBD2. The CDR3 loop reads CASSQAPAGGSEQYF. For the CDR3, the DNA is TGCGCCAGCAGCCAAGCGCCAGCGGGAGGGAGCGAGCAGTACTTC.